This record concerns one T cell receptor (beta chain) sequence. Its cognate antigen is unknown. Germline lookup yields CDR1 SQVTM and CDR2 ANQGSEA. The CDR3 spans 13 residues. After re-calling the 5' RACE reads, TCRdb lists one entry per CDR3 protein, DNA absent. This repertoire includes hundreds of thousands of distinct CDR3 sequences. The sample comes from a study of monozygotic twins with inflammatory bowel disease. General study points: Against healthy co-twins, IBD patients had lower TCRbeta diversity (measured by inverse Simpson). IBD patients shared fewer clonotypes with other individuals than healthy twins, especially patients with disease activity signs.

Sequenced sample: blood. The receptor was derived from a human donor with ulcerative colitis or Crohn's disease, or a healthy co-twin of an affected twin (not recorded which). V gene TRBV29-1 combines with J gene TRBJ2-2; TCRdb picks TRBD2, but there is no DNA to check that call. The CDR3 is CSLRTSETGELFF.